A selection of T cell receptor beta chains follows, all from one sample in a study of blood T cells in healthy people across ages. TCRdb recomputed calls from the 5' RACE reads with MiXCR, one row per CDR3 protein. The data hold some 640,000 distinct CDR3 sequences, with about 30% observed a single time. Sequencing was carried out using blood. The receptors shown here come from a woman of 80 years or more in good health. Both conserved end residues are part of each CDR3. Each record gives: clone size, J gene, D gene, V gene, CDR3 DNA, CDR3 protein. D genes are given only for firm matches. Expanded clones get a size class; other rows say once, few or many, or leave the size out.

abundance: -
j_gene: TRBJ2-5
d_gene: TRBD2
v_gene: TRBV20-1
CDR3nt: TGCAGTGCTAGAGTCTCGCCTAGCGGGAAAGAGACCCAGTACTTC
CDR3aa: CSARVSPSGKETQYF

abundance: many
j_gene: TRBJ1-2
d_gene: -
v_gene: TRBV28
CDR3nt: TGTGCCAGCAGGGGTGGGAACTATGGCTACACCTTC
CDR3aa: CASRGGNYGYTF

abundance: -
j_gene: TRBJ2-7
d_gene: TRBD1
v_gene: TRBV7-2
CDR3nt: TGTGCCAGCAGCATAAACACAGGGGCGCTGACCGAGCAGTACTTC
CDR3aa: CASSINTGALTEQYF

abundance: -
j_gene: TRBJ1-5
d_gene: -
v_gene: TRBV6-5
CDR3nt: TGTGCCAGCAGCGGGCAGCAAAATCAGCCCCAGCATTTT
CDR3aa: CASSGQQNQPQHF

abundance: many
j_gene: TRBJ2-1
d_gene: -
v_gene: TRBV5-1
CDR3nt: TGCGCCACCAGAACAGAGGCGAGCTCCTACAATGAGCAGTTCTTC
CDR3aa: CATRTEASSYNEQFF

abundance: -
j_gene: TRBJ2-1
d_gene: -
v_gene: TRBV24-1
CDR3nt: TGTGCCACCGAGGGGGACAAAACTAATGAGCAGTTCTTC
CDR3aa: CATEGDKTNEQFF

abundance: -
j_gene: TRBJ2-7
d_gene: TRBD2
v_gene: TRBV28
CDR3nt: TGTGCCAGCAGTTCGACTAGCGGGGGACGTTACGAGCAGTACTTC
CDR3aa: CASSSTSGGRYEQYF

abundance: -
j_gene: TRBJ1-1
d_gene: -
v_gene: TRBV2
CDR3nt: TGTGCCAGCAGAGTACAAGCTTGGAACACTGAAGCTTTCTTT
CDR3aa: CASRVQAWNTEAFF

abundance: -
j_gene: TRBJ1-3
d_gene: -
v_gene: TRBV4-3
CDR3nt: TGCGCCAGCAGCCAACACAGAGAGGTCATATATTTT
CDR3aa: CASSQHREVIYF

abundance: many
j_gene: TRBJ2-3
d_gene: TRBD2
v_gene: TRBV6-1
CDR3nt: TGTGCCAGCAACGGACTAGCTTTTGGTGGTACGCAGTATTTT
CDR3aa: CASNGLAFGGTQYF

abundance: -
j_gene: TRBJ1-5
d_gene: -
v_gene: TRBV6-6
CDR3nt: TGTGCCAGCAGTTACTCGACCACGGCGGGACAGCCCCAGCATTTT
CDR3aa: CASSYSTTAGQPQHF

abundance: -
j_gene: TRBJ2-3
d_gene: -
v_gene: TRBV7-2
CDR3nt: TGTGCCAGCAGCTTATTGCAACAGGCAGCAGATACGCAGTATTTT
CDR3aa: CASSLLQQAADTQYF

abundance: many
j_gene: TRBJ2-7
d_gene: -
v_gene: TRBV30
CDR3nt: TGTGCCTGGAGAGGTACCCCCGGTCAGGTGGGGCAGTACTTC
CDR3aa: CAWRGTPGQVGQYF

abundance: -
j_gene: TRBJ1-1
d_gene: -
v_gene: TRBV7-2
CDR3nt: TGTGCCAGCAGCTTCGACCCGAACACTGAAGCTTTCTTT
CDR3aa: CASSFDPNTEAFF

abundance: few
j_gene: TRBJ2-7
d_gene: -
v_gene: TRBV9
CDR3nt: TGTGCCAGCGGCCCCACCTCCGGACCCTACGAGCAGTACTTC
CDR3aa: CASGPTSGPYEQYF

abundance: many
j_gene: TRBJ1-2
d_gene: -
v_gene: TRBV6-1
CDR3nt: TGTGCCAGCAGTGCCGGGGGGGCGACTGGCTACACCTTC
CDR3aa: CASSAGGATGYTF

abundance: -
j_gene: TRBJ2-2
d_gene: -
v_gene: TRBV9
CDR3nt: TGTGCCAGCAGCGTGCCGAACACCGGGGAGCTGTTTTTT
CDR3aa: CASSVPNTGELFF

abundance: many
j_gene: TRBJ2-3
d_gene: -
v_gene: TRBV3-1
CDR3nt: TGTGCCAGCAGCCAAGATGGGACCGTTCGCACAGATACGCAGTATTTT
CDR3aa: CASSQDGTVRTDTQYF

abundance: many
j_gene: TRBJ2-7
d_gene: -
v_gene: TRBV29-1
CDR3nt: TGCAGCGTGGTAAACAGGGAAGTAGGGTACGAGCAGTACTTC
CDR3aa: CSVVNREVGYEQYF

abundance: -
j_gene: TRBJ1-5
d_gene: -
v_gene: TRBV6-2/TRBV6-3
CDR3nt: TGTGCCAGCAGTTACTCCCGCGGGGGGCCGAGCAATCAGCCCCAGCATTTT
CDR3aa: CASSYSRGGPSNQPQHF

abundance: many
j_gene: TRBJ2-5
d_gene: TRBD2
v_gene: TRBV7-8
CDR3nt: TGTGCCAGCAGCTTAGATGTATCGGGACTAGGGAATGGAGAGACCCAGTACTTC
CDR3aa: CASSLDVSGLGNGETQYF

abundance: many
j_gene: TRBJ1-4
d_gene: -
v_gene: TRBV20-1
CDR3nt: TGCAGTGCTAGACCGGGGGGAGTGAAGGAAAAACTGTTTTTT
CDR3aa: CSARPGGVKEKLFF

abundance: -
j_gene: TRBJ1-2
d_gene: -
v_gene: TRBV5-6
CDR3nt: TGTGCCGGCAGCTGGAGTGTCGGGGGCGCTAATGACTACACCTTC
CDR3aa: CAGSWSVGGANDYTF

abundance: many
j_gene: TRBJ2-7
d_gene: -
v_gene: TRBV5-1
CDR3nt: TGCGCCAGCAGCTTGGCTAGGGATCGCGAGCAGTACTTC
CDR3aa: CASSLARDREQYF

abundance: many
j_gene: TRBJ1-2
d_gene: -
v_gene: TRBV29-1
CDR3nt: TGCAGCGTTTCACGGGGGGCGCAGTATGGCTACACCTTC
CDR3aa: CSVSRGAQYGYTF

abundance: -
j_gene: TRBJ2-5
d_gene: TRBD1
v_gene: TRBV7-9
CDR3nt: TGTGCCAGCAGCACAGATCTGGGACAGGGGGCAAGAGAGACCCAGTACTTC
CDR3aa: CASSTDLGQGARETQYF